The 5 T cell receptor beta chains below come from one sample, sequenced in a study of T cell changes during pregnancy in multiple sclerosis. TCRdb's table, derived via immunoSEQ multiplex PCR, lists solely in-frame clones and lacks some. Of roughly 110,000 clones listed, about 90% were seen once; the top ten hold approximately 1.4%. The sequences come from peripheral blood, collected in the third trimester of pregnancy. These receptors came from a female donor with multiple sclerosis, enrolled in a pregnancy study.

V and J are TRBV19 and TRBJ1-5; D remains ambiguous. The V gene's germline CDR1 is LNHDA and CDR2 SQIVND (reference sequence). Trimming took 8 bases from V and 0 from J, leaving 14 bases between them. This CDR3 region has 15 residues. The CDR3 DNA is TGTGCCAGTGACGATTCAGGCTATAGCAATCAGCCCCAGCATTTT. It is translated as CASDDSGYSNQPQHF.

The chain has TRBV14 and TRBJ1-3; the D gene is possibly TRBD1 (5 bases). The germline gives CDR1 SGHDN, CDR2 FVKESK. The V end lost 1 base, the J end lost 7 bases, and 20 bases lay between the germline ends. The CDR3 runs to 17 residues. The CDR3 DNA reads TGTGCCAGCAGCCAAGTCCTTCCGGGACTAACGGGGAACACCATATATTTT. Its translation: CASSQVLPGLTGNTIYF.

The chain employs TRBV29-1 and TRBJ2-1, with D possibly called TRBD1 or TRBD2 (10 bases each). CDR1 and CDR2 from the germline V gene are SQVTM and ANQGSEA. This CDR3 has 18 residues. Trimming pared 7 bases from V and 2 bases from J, leaving 27 bases between. Here the CDR3 reads CSAPTGGESGRAYNEQFF. CDR3 bases: TGCAGCGCTCCGACAGGGGGCGAAAGCGGGAGGGCCTACAATGAGCAGTTCTTC.

The chain is built from TRBV30 and TRBJ1-1; D unresolved. Germline CDR1 and CDR2: GTSNPN and SVGIG (reference sequence). The CDR3 is 16 residues long. Trimming pared 4 bases from V and 1 base from J, leaving 19 bases between. CDR3 amino acids: CAWNGGSGGRNTEAFF. The CDR3 DNA reads as TGTGCCTGGAACGGAGGATCGGGAGGGAGGAACACTGAAGCTTTCTTT.

The J gene is TRBJ1-4, the V gene TRBV9; D not certain. Germline loops: CDR1 SGDLS, CDR2 YYNGEE. Trimming removed 2 bases at V and 4 bases at J, with 9 bases between. CDR3 size: 14 residues. CDR3 region: CASSVGRFNEKLFF. In nucleotides, the CDR3 is TGTGCCAGCAGCGTGGGCCGCTTTAATGAAAAACTGTTTTTT.